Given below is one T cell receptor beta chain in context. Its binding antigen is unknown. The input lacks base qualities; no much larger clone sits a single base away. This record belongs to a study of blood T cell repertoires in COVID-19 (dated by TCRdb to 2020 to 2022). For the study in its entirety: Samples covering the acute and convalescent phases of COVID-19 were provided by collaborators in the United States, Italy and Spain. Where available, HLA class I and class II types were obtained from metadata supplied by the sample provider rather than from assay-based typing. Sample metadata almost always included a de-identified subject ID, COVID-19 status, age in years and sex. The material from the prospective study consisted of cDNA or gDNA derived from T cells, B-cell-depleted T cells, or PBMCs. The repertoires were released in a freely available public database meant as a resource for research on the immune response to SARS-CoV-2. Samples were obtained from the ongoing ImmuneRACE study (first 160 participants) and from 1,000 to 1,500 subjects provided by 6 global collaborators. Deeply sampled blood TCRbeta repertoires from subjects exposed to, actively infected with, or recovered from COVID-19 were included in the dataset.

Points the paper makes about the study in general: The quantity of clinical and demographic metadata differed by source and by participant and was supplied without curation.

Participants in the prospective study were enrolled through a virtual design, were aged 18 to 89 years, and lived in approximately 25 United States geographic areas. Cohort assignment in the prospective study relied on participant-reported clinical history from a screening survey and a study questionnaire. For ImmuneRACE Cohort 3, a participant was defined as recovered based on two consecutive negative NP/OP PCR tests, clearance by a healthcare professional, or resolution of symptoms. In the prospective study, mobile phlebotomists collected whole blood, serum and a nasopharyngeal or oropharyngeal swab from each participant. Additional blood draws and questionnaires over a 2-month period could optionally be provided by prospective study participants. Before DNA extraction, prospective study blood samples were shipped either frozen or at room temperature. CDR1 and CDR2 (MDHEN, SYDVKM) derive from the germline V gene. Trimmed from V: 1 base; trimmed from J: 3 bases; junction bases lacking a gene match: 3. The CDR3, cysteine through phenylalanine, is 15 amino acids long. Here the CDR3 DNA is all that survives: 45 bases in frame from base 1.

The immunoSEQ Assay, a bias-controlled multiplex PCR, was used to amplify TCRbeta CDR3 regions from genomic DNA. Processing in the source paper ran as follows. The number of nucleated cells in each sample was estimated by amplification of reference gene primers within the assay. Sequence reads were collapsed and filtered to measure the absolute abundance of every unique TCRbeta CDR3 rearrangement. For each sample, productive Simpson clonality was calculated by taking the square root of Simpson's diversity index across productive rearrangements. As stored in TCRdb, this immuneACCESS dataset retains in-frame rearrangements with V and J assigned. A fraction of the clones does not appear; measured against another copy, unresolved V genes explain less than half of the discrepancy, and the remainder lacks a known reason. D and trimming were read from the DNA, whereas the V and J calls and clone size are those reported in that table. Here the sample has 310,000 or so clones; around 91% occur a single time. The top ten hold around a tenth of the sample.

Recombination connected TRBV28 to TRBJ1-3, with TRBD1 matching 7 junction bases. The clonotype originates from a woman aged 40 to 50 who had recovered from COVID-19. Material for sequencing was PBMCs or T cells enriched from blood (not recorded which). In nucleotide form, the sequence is TGTGCCAGCAGTTTATCCCGGACAGGTGGAAACACCATATATTTT. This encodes CASSLSRTGGNTIYF.